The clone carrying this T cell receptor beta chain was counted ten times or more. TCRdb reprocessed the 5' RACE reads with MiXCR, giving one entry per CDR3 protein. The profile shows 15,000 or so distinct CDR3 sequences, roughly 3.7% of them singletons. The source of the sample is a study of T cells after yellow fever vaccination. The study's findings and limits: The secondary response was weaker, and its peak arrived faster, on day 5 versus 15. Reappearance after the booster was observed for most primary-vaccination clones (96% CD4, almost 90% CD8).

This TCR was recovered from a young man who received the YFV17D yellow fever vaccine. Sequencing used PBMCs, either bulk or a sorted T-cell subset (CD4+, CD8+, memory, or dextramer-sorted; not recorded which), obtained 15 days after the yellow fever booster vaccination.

The CDR3 sequence: CSVGGGTHQPQHF. CDR3 DNA: TGCAGCGTTGGGGGGGGAACTCATCAGCCCCAGCATTTT. The chain combines TRBV29-1 with TRBJ1-5, with D tentatively TRBD1 (5 bases). V was pared by 4 bases and J by 5 bases, with 12 bases between. CDR1 is SQVTM, CDR2 ANQGSEA, per germline. The CDR3 contains 13 residues.